This T cell receptor (beta chain) was obtained from a study of cytomegalovirus exposure and HLA in healthy donors. This CDR3 spans 12 amino acids. V was trimmed by 7 bases and J by 3 bases, leaving 9 bases between them. Germline V gene lookup returns CDR1 LNHDA and CDR2 SQIVND (reference sequence). In the PCR, 60 Vbeta and 13 Jbeta primers were used. Some clones are missing from TCRdb's copy, which holds only in-frame ones; the method was immunoSEQ multiplex PCR. The sample includes under 95,000 clones, roughly 80% seen only once; the top ten take roughly 1.9%. The chain combines TRBV19 with TRBJ1-2; possibly TRBD1 for D (5 bases). This TCR derives from a boy under 18 in good health and CMV-seronegative. The sample consisted of PBMCs. The CDR3 bases are TGTGCCAGTAATACAGGTTACTATGGCTACACCTTC. It encodes CASNTGYYGYTF.